This T cell receptor beta chain was sequenced in a study of T-cell reconstitution after alpha-beta-depleted transplantation in children. The sample holds many counts of this clonotype. Molecular barcoding with unique molecular identifiers was used for the TCRbeta library. One entry per CDR3 protein results from TCRdb running MiXCR on the PCR reads. The table lists hundreds of thousands of distinct CDR3 sequences, roughly 17% of them singletons, with 1.1% in the top ten. The V segment lost 7 bases and the J segment 3 bases; nucleotides outside the gene matches: 2. This CDR3 is 12 amino acids long. Sequenced material: PBMCs from the stem cell graft donor, taken from the stem cell graft. The rearrangement joins TRBV12-3 or TRBV12-4 to TRBJ2-5; TRBD1 matches at 7 bases. The TCR sequence derives from a human donor who donated a stem cell graft to a child with acute myeloid leukemia. The CDR3 DNA follows: TGTGCCAGCAACAGGGGTAAAGAGACCCAGTACTTC. This encodes CASNRGKETQYF.